The present entry profiles one TCR beta chain with its context. As yet, its antigen is unknown. The sample originates from a study of T cells after yellow fever vaccination. For the study at large: Libraries from low-cell-number fractions were prepared with the SMART-Seq v4 Ultra Low Input RNA kit.

The CDR3 is made up of 14 amino acids. The germline CDR1 and CDR2 sequences are SGHTA and FQGNSA. V trimming: 4 bases; J trimming: 6 bases; junction bases outside the gene matches: 5. TCRdb used MiXCR to reprocess the 5' RACE reads, holding one entry per CDR3 protein. The repertoire holds under 600,000 distinct CDR3 sequences, with 21% as singletons. Study-level results: Though weaker, the secondary response peaked faster, on day 5 versus 15.

Sequences were derived from PBMCs, sampled about 21 days after the first yellow fever vaccination. The origin of this receptor is a man aged 18 to 29 who received the YFV17D yellow fever vaccine. The rearrangement uses TRBV7-2 and TRBJ1-4; 7 bases align to TRBD1. CDR3 sequence: CASSSSGGHEKLFF. Written as DNA, the CDR3 is TGTGCCAGCAGCTCATCAGGGGGACATGAAAAACTGTTTTTT. Full variable domain (missing parts from reference TRBV7-2 and TRBJ1-4): GAGVSQSPSNKVTEKGKDVELRCDPISGHTALYWYRQSLGQGLEFLIYFQGNSAPDKSGLPSDRFSAERTGGSVSTLTIQRTQQEDSAVYLCASSSSGGHEKLFFGSGTQLSVL.